The rows below give T cell receptor beta chains drawn from one sample of a study of OX40 agonist ivuxolimab in advanced cancers. The method was immunoSEQ multiplex PCR; TCRdb's version includes in-frame clones alone and lacks a portion of them. The table has tens of thousands of clones, more than 75% seen once. The starting material was CD4+ or CD8+ T cells sorted from blood, obtained in a trial of the OX40 agonist ivuxolimab. Receptor source: an adult with an advanced solid tumor such as melanoma, head and neck, liver or kidney cancer. Both conserved end residues are part of each CDR3. D genes are given only for firm matches. Size values are once, few and many counts, or a class for expanded clones, and some rows have none.

clone_size: once; d_call: TRBD2; v_call: TRBV7-9; cdr3_length: 16; j_call: TRBJ2-3; cdr3_aa: CASSLGTGGGSDTQYF; cdr3_nt: TGTGCCAGCAGCTTAGGGACTGGCGGGGGATCAGATACGCAGTATTTT
clone_size: .; d_call: .; v_call: TRBV2; cdr3_length: 14; j_call: TRBJ2-4; cdr3_aa: CASRPDPGRNIQYF; cdr3_nt: TGTGCCAGCAGACCGGATCCGGGTCGAAACATTCAGTACTTC
clone_size: .; d_call: TRBD2; v_call: TRBV4-3; cdr3_length: 16; j_call: TRBJ2-7; cdr3_aa: CASSGRLAGGTYEQYF; cdr3_nt: TGCGCCAGCAGCGGTCGACTAGCGGGGGGGACCTACGAGCAGTACTTC
clone_size: .; d_call: TRBD2; v_call: TRBV7-2; cdr3_length: 13; j_call: TRBJ2-7; cdr3_aa: CASSIGRAYEQYF; cdr3_nt: TGTGCCAGCAGTATAGGGAGGGCTTACGAGCAGTACTTC
clone_size: once; d_call: .; v_call: TRBV20-1; cdr3_length: 11; j_call: TRBJ1-1; cdr3_aa: CSAEQVDEAFF; cdr3_nt: TGCAGTGCGGAACAGGTTGATGAAGCTTTCTTT
clone_size: .; d_call: .; v_call: TRBV5-1; cdr3_length: 15; j_call: TRBJ2-1; cdr3_aa: CASSPFGGHYNEQFF; cdr3_nt: TGCGCCAGCAGCCCCTTCGGGGGGCACTACAATGAGCAGTTCTTC
clone_size: .; d_call: TRBD1; v_call: TRBV19; cdr3_length: 15; j_call: TRBJ2-7; cdr3_aa: CASSTHGQGNYEQYF; cdr3_nt: TGTGCCAGTAGTACCCACGGACAGGGAAACTACGAGCAGTACTTC
clone_size: .; d_call: .; v_call: TRBV20-1; cdr3_length: 11; j_call: TRBJ1-1; cdr3_aa: CSAVKNTEAFF; cdr3_nt: TGCAGTGCAGTGAAGAACACTGAAGCTTTCTTT
clone_size: .; d_call: TRBD2; v_call: TRBV11-3; cdr3_length: 15; j_call: TRBJ2-1; cdr3_aa: CASSFSGGYNNEQFF; cdr3_nt: TGTGCCAGCAGCTTTAGCGGGGGATACAACAATGAGCAGTTCTTC
clone_size: .; d_call: .; v_call: TRBV7-8; cdr3_length: 14; j_call: TRBJ1-1; cdr3_aa: CASSSPDRNTEAFF; cdr3_nt: TGTGCCAGCAGCTCACCGGACAGGAACACTGAAGCTTTCTTT
clone_size: .; d_call: .; v_call: TRBV2; cdr3_length: 14; j_call: TRBJ2-3; cdr3_aa: CASTEGLSTDTQYF; cdr3_nt: TGTGCCAGCACCGAGGGACTGTCCACAGATACGCAGTATTTT
clone_size: .; d_call: .; v_call: TRBV7-8; cdr3_length: 13; j_call: TRBJ1-5; cdr3_aa: CASSLNMEQPQHF; cdr3_nt: TGTGCCAGCAGCTTAAATATGGAGCAGCCCCAGCATTTT
clone_size: .; d_call: .; v_call: TRBV10-3; cdr3_length: 12; j_call: TRBJ1-2; cdr3_aa: CAIRRIGAGYTF; cdr3_nt: TGTGCCATCAGGCGGATTGGTGCTGGCTACACCTTC
clone_size: .; d_call: .; v_call: TRBV2; cdr3_length: 12; j_call: TRBJ2-5; cdr3_aa: CASMTAAETQYF; cdr3_nt: TGTGCCAGCATGACAGCGGCCGAGACCCAGTACTTC
clone_size: .; d_call: .; v_call: TRBV7-2; cdr3_length: 14; j_call: TRBJ2-7; cdr3_aa: CASSSDSSSYEQYF; cdr3_nt: TGTGCCAGCAGCTCTGACAGTAGCTCCTACGAGCAGTACTTC
clone_size: once; d_call: .; v_call: TRBV18; cdr3_length: 15; j_call: TRBJ1-2; cdr3_aa: CASSPISDSNYGYTF; cdr3_nt: TGTGCCAGCTCACCAATCTCGGACTCTAACTATGGCTACACCTTC
clone_size: .; d_call: .; v_call: TRBV18; cdr3_length: 14; j_call: TRBJ2-2; cdr3_aa: CASSPTENTGELFF; cdr3_nt: TGTGCCAGCTCACCGACGGAGAACACCGGGGAGCTGTTTTTT
clone_size: .; d_call: TRBD1; v_call: TRBV5-8; cdr3_length: 14; j_call: TRBJ1-3; cdr3_aa: CASSSPGQGNTIYF; cdr3_nt: TGTGCCAGCAGCTCCCCGGGACAGGGGAACACCATATATTTT
clone_size: .; d_call: .; v_call: TRBV6-6; cdr3_length: 14; j_call: TRBJ2-1; cdr3_aa: CASSYGSKRDEQFF; cdr3_nt: TGTGCCAGCAGTTACGGGTCAAAACGGGATGAGCAGTTCTTC
clone_size: .; d_call: TRBD2; v_call: TRBV7-2; cdr3_length: 15; j_call: TRBJ2-1; cdr3_aa: CASSRTSGGNGEQFF; cdr3_nt: TGTGCCAGCAGCCGTACTAGCGGGGGGAATGGTGAGCAGTTCTTC
clone_size: .; d_call: TRBD2; v_call: TRBV4-1; cdr3_length: 15; j_call: TRBJ2-7; cdr3_aa: CASSQVSGGAAEQYF; cdr3_nt: TGCGCCAGCAGCCAAGTTAGCGGGGGGGCCGCCGAGCAGTACTTC
clone_size: .; d_call: TRBD1; v_call: TRBV29-1; cdr3_length: 11; j_call: TRBJ1-2; cdr3_aa: CSADRNYGYTF; cdr3_nt: TGCAGCGCGGACAGGAACTATGGCTACACCTTC
clone_size: few; d_call: .; v_call: TRBV5-4; cdr3_length: 15; j_call: TRBJ1-1; cdr3_aa: CASSEDSHPNTEAFF; cdr3_nt: TGTGCCAGCAGCGAGGACAGCCATCCGAACACTGAAGCTTTCTTT
clone_size: .; d_call: .; v_call: TRBV5-1; cdr3_length: 15; j_call: TRBJ2-2; cdr3_aa: CASSLARPNTGELFF; cdr3_nt: TGCGCCAGCAGCTTGGCCAGGCCGAACACCGGGGAGCTGTTTTTT
clone_size: .; d_call: TRBD1; v_call: TRBV11-1; cdr3_length: 14; j_call: TRBJ1-2; cdr3_aa: CASSWGQGSYGYTF; cdr3_nt: TGTGCCAGCAGCTGGGGACAGGGAAGTTATGGCTACACCTTC
clone_size: .; d_call: .; v_call: TRBV4-3; cdr3_length: 17; j_call: TRBJ1-2; cdr3_aa: CASSQEGLGAINYGYTF; cdr3_nt: TGCGCCAGCAGCCAAGAAGGTCTCGGGGCTATTAACTATGGCTACACCTTC
clone_size: .; d_call: .; v_call: TRBV5-3; cdr3_length: 15; j_call: TRBJ2-7; cdr3_aa: CARSLVPQGLYEQYF; cdr3_nt: TGTGCCAGAAGCTTGGTGCCGCAGGGGCTTTACGAGCAGTACTTC
clone_size: .; d_call: TRBD1; v_call: TRBV28; cdr3_length: 16; j_call: TRBJ1-2; cdr3_aa: CASSLPMGQPNYGYTF; cdr3_nt: TGTGCCAGCAGTTTACCCATGGGACAGCCCAACTATGGCTACACCTTC
clone_size: .; d_call: .; v_call: TRBV19; cdr3_length: 14; j_call: TRBJ1-6; cdr3_aa: CASSVDGYNSPLHF; cdr3_nt: TGTGCCAGTAGTGTAGACGGATATAATTCACCCCTCCACTTT
clone_size: .; d_call: TRBD2; v_call: TRBV7-2; cdr3_length: 15; j_call: TRBJ2-7; cdr3_aa: CASSQTGGPSYEQYF; cdr3_nt: TGTGCCAGCAGCCAAACGGGGGGGCCCTCCTACGAGCAGTACTTC
clone_size: .; d_call: .; v_call: TRBV7-9; cdr3_length: 15; j_call: TRBJ1-1; cdr3_aa: CASSPWDGENTEAFF; cdr3_nt: TGTGCCAGCAGCCCCTGGGACGGTGAGAACACTGAAGCTTTCTTT
clone_size: .; d_call: .; v_call: TRBV7-2; cdr3_length: 14; j_call: TRBJ2-5; cdr3_aa: CASSLGGERETQYF; cdr3_nt: TGTGCCAGCAGCTTAGGGGGGGAACGGGAGACCCAGTACTTC
clone_size: .; d_call: .; v_call: TRBV11-1; cdr3_length: 13; j_call: TRBJ2-3; cdr3_aa: CASGRSSTDTQYF; cdr3_nt: TGTGCCAGCGGGCGGTCTAGCACAGATACGCAGTATTTT
clone_size: .; d_call: .; v_call: TRBV7-2; cdr3_length: 15; j_call: TRBJ1-4; cdr3_aa: CASSLVGTTNEKLFF; cdr3_nt: TGTGCCAGCAGCTTGGTGGGGACGACTAATGAAAAACTGTTTTTT
clone_size: .; d_call: TRBD1; v_call: TRBV27; cdr3_length: 15; j_call: TRBJ2-5; cdr3_aa: CASSLGQGYQETQYF; cdr3_nt: TGTGCCAGCAGCCTCGGACAGGGGTACCAAGAGACCCAGTACTTC
clone_size: few; d_call: TRBD2; v_call: TRBV6-6; cdr3_length: 16; j_call: TRBJ2-5; cdr3_aa: CASSYSGSGGQETQYF; cdr3_nt: TGTGCCAGCAGTTACTCGGGTAGCGGGGGGCAAGAGACCCAGTACTTC
clone_size: .; d_call: .; v_call: TRBV7-9; cdr3_length: 14; j_call: TRBJ2-3; cdr3_aa: CASSWGGGPDTQYF; cdr3_nt: TGTGCCAGCAGCTGGGGCGGGGGCCCAGATACGCAGTATTTT
clone_size: .; d_call: .; v_call: TRBV19; cdr3_length: 15; j_call: TRBJ2-6; cdr3_aa: CASRTTSAGANVLTF; cdr3_nt: TGTGCCAGTAGGACTACCTCGGCTGGGGCCAACGTCCTGACTTTC
clone_size: .; d_call: .; v_call: TRBV7-9; cdr3_length: 19; j_call: TRBJ2-2; cdr3_aa: CASSLVGPGRRGSTGELFF; cdr3_nt: TGTGCCAGCAGCTTAGTAGGGCCAGGCCGCCGGGGGAGCACCGGGGAGCTGTTTTTT
clone_size: .; d_call: .; v_call: TRBV10-2; cdr3_length: 13; j_call: TRBJ1-1; cdr3_aa: CASSESTGIEAFF; cdr3_nt: TGCGCCAGCAGTGAGTCGACAGGAATTGAAGCTTTCTTT
clone_size: .; d_call: .; v_call: TRBV7-2; cdr3_length: 15; j_call: TRBJ2-7; cdr3_aa: CASSLEPGTSYEQYF; cdr3_nt: TGTGCCAGCAGCTTGGAGCCCGGCACCTCCTACGAGCAGTACTTC
clone_size: .; d_call: .; v_call: TRBV7-9; cdr3_length: 13; j_call: TRBJ1-2; cdr3_aa: CASSRDRNYGYTF; cdr3_nt: TGTGCCAGCAGCCGAGACAGGAACTATGGCTACACCTTC
clone_size: .; d_call: TRBD1; v_call: TRBV6-6; cdr3_length: 12; j_call: TRBJ2-7; cdr3_aa: CASSGQGWEQYF; cdr3_nt: TGTGCCAGCAGTGGACAGGGTTGGGAGCAGTACTTC
clone_size: .; d_call: TRBD1; v_call: TRBV6-5; cdr3_length: 14; j_call: TRBJ2-1; cdr3_aa: CASSWVGQGTEQFF; cdr3_nt: TGTGCCAGCAGTTGGGTCGGACAGGGAACCGAGCAGTTCTTC
clone_size: .; d_call: .; v_call: TRBV5-1; cdr3_length: 15; j_call: TRBJ1-6; cdr3_aa: CASSYLGQRNSPLHF; cdr3_nt: TGCGCCAGCAGCTATCTAGGACAGAGAAATTCACCCCTCCACTTT
clone_size: .; d_call: .; v_call: TRBV10-3; cdr3_length: 12; j_call: TRBJ2-7; cdr3_aa: CAISEMGLEQYF; cdr3_nt: TGTGCCATCAGTGAAATGGGGCTTGAGCAGTACTTC
clone_size: .; d_call: .; v_call: TRBV11-2; cdr3_length: 14; j_call: TRBJ2-3; cdr3_aa: CASRGRTSTDTQYF; cdr3_nt: TGTGCCAGCAGGGGACGGACTAGCACAGATACGCAGTATTTT
clone_size: once; d_call: .; v_call: TRBV7-2; cdr3_length: 16; j_call: TRBJ2-4; cdr3_aa: CASSLAGGHAKNIQYF; cdr3_nt: TGTGCCAGCAGCTTAGCCGGGGGGCATGCCAAAAACATTCAGTACTTC
clone_size: .; d_call: .; v_call: TRBV11-2; cdr3_length: 13; j_call: TRBJ1-5; cdr3_aa: CASSFSRNQPQHF; cdr3_nt: TGTGCCAGCAGCTTTTCGCGCAATCAGCCCCAGCATTTT
clone_size: .; d_call: TRBD1; v_call: TRBV6-5; cdr3_length: 13; j_call: TRBJ1-2; cdr3_aa: CASSWGQNYGYTF; cdr3_nt: TGTGCCAGCAGTTGGGGACAGAACTATGGCTACACCTTC
clone_size: .; d_call: .; v_call: TRBV5-6; cdr3_length: 14; j_call: TRBJ2-7; cdr3_aa: CASSPAQGLGEQYF; cdr3_nt: TGTGCCAGCAGCCCCGCTCAAGGGCTCGGCGAGCAGTACTTC
clone_size: .; d_call: .; v_call: TRBV6-5; cdr3_length: 13; j_call: TRBJ1-6; cdr3_aa: CASSLGQNSPLHF; cdr3_nt: TGTGCCAGCAGTTTAGGGCAAAATTCACCCCTCCACTTT
clone_size: .; d_call: .; v_call: TRBV2; cdr3_length: 14; j_call: TRBJ1-1; cdr3_aa: CASRAGPAVTEAFF; cdr3_nt: TGTGCCAGCAGAGCAGGCCCGGCTGTGACTGAAGCTTTCTTT
clone_size: .; d_call: .; v_call: TRBV12-5; cdr3_length: 15; j_call: TRBJ2-6; cdr3_aa: CASAKGSSGANVLTF; cdr3_nt: TGTGCTAGTGCCAAAGGGAGCTCTGGGGCCAACGTCCTGACTTTC
clone_size: .; d_call: TRBD1; v_call: TRBV19; cdr3_length: 16; j_call: TRBJ2-7; cdr3_aa: CASSKARQGWGYEQYF; cdr3_nt: TGTGCCAGTAGCAAGGCTAGACAGGGCTGGGGCTACGAGCAGTACTTC
clone_size: .; d_call: .; v_call: TRBV5-8; cdr3_length: 14; j_call: TRBJ2-2; cdr3_aa: CADPGTENTGELFF; cdr3_nt: TGTGCGGATCCGGGGACGGAGAACACCGGGGAGCTGTTTTTT
clone_size: .; d_call: .; v_call: TRBV5-1; cdr3_length: 15; j_call: TRBJ2-2; cdr3_aa: CASSKPGQNTGELFF; cdr3_nt: TGCGCCAGCAGCAAGCCGGGACAGAACACCGGGGAGCTGTTTTTT
clone_size: .; d_call: .; v_call: TRBV4-3; cdr3_length: 14; j_call: TRBJ2-7; cdr3_aa: CASSQEFRFYEQYF; cdr3_nt: TGCGCCAGCAGCCAAGAGTTCAGGTTCTACGAGCAGTACTTC
clone_size: .; d_call: .; v_call: TRBV11-2; cdr3_length: 14; j_call: TRBJ1-5; cdr3_aa: CASSLMSGNQPQHF; cdr3_nt: TGTGCCAGCAGCTTAATGTCGGGAAATCAGCCCCAGCATTTT